This T cell receptor beta chain was obtained from a study of CD8 T cells in ankylosing spondylitis. TCRdb reprocessed the 5' RACE reads via MiXCR and lists one record per CDR3 protein. The repertoire holds fewer than 250,000 distinct CDR3 sequences, with under 12% as singletons. There are many counts of this clonotype. Deletions cut 5 bases from V and 0 bases from J, with 15 bases between. CDR1 SGHKS and CDR2 YYEKEE come from the germline V gene (reference sequence). This CDR3 region has 16 residues. The source is a male donor with ankylosing spondylitis or in good health (not recorded which). Sequenced sample: blood, either unsorted or a sorted T cell fraction (not recorded which). This chain joins TRBV5-5 and TRBJ2-1; D remains ambiguous. The CDR3 spells CASSLREDSSYNEQFF. The CDR3 nucleotides are TGTGCCAGCAGTCTTAGAGAGGATAGCTCCTACAATGAGCAGTTCTTC.